The 15 T cell receptor beta chains listed next were all sequenced from one sample in a study of T cell responses to AZD1222 COVID-19 vaccine. The repertoire was sequenced with immunoSEQ multiplex PCR; TCRdb's copy has only in-frame clones and lacks some. The sample lists 60,000 to 95,000 clones; around 87% were seen once. Source: peripheral blood, taken 28 days after the second AZD1222 dose. Source of these receptors: an adult who received the AZD1222 COVID-19 vaccine.

The CDR3 DNA reads as TGTGCCAGCAGCCCCCGGGGGAGAGCAGGTCCTAACTATGGCTACACCTTC. This codes for CASSPRGRAGPNYGYTF. This chain links TRBV7-8 with TRBJ1-2; TRBD1 is a possible D gene (5 bases). The V gene's germline CDR1 is SGHVS and CDR2 FQNEAQ. CDR3 size: 17 residues. V dropped 5 bases and J dropped 0 bases, with 19 bases sitting between them.

The chain employs TRBV3-1 (or the pseudogene TRBV3-2) and TRBJ1-4; the D gene is possibly TRBD1 (6 bases). The CDR3 has 13 amino acids. V lost 8 bases, J lost 7 bases, and 14 bases lay in between. Germline V lookup: CDR1 LGHDT, CDR2 YNNKEL (reference sequence). Written as DNA, the CDR3 is TGTGCCAGCGGGAACAGGGTCGGTGAAAAACTGTTTTTT. It specifies CASGNRVGEKLFF.

The chain combines TRBV5-5 with TRBJ1-4; weak D call: TRBD1 (5 bases). From germline, CDR1 is SGHKS and CDR2 YYEKEE (reference sequence). Trimming took off 0 bases at V and 3 bases at J, with 18 bases between the two ends. This CDR3 spans 18 amino acids. For the CDR3, the DNA is TGTGCCAGCAGCTTGGAACAAAGGGACCCGAATCCTAATGAAAAACTGTTTTTT. Encoded protein: CASSLEQRDPNPNEKLFF.

The chain links TRBV18 to TRBJ1-1, with D possibly being TRBD1 (5 bases). V lost 4 bases and J lost 4, with 10 bases in between. The CDR3 contains 13 residues. CDR1 and CDR2 from the germline V gene are KGHSH and LQKENI. CDR3 amino acids: CASSQGSGTEAFF. In nucleotides, the CDR3 is TGTGCCAGCTCACAGGGGAGCGGCACTGAAGCTTTCTTT.

This sequence joins TRBV6-2 or TRBV6-3 and TRBJ1-5; 8 bases are shared with TRBD1. The germline gives CDR1 MNHEY, CDR2 SVGEGT. The CDR3 has 14 residues. V shed 5 bases and J 3 bases; nucleotides not matched to a gene: 3. The chain's CDR3 is CASSPGGNNQPQHF. In DNA, the CDR3 is TGTGCCAGCAGTCCAGGGGGCAACAATCAGCCCCAGCATTTT.

V usage is TRBV10-3 and J usage is TRBJ1-6; D is undetermined. This CDR3 has 14 residues. V was shortened by 4 bases and J by 6 bases, with 10 bases between the two germline ends. Germline V gene data show CDR1 as ENHRY and CDR2 as SYGVKD. In DNA, the CDR3 is TGTGCCATCAGTGCGGTGGAGGGTAATTCACCCCTCCACTTT. Its protein is CAISAVEGNSPLHF.

The chain couples TRBV11-2 to TRBJ2-7; the match to TRBD1 covers 8 bases. V lost 5 bases and J lost 2; bases outside the gene matches: 8. The CDR3 contains 15 residues. Germline values: CDR1 SGHAT, CDR2 FQNNGV. The DNA of the CDR3 is TGTGCCAGCAGCCCTTGGACAGGGAAGACCTACGAGCAGTACTTC. The encoded protein is CASSPWTGKTYEQYF.

The rearrangement links TRBV4-1 to TRBJ1-1; D unclear. Trimming took off 0 bases at V and 5 bases at J, with 10 bases between the two ends. The CDR3 has 14 residues. Germline V gene sequence: CDR1 MGHRA, CDR2 YSYEKL. CDR3 coding DNA: TGCGCCAGCAGCCAAGATCGGTGGGCTACTGAAGCTTTCTTT. Amino acid sequence: CASSQDRWATEAFF.

This clone was counted a few times. This CDR3 reads CASSVRDTEAFF. The CDR3 region has the DNA TGTGCCAGTAGCGTCCGGGACACTGAAGCTTTCTTT. The chain has TRBV19 and TRBJ1-1; D is uncertain. The CDR3 length is 12 residues. In germline, CDR1 is LNHDA, CDR2 SQIVND (reference sequence). V was clipped by 6 bases and J by 3 bases, with 8 bases between them.

This clone was seen only a few times. The gene calls are TRBV7-8 and TRBJ1-2; TRBD1 matches 7 bases. CDR3 length equals 11 residues. Trimming at V came to 1 base and at J to 14 bases, leaving 4 bases not matched to a gene. Germline assignment: CDR1 SGHVS and CDR2 FQNEAQ. In nucleotides, the CDR3 is TGTGCCAGCAGCTTAGAGGGGGCTGGGACCTTC. Translating it yields CASSLEGAGTF. Variable domain in full (rest from reference TRBV7-8 and TRBJ1-2): GAGVSQSPRYKVAKRGQDVALRCDPISGHVSLFWYQQALGQGPEFLTYFQNEAQLDKSGLPSDRFFAERPEGSVSTLKIQRTQQEDSAVYLCASSLEGAGTFGSGTRLTVV.

The chain couples TRBV29-1 to TRBJ1-2; D is possibly TRBD1 (5 bases). The length of the CDR3 is 12 residues. The germline CDR1 and CDR2 sequences are SQVTM and ANQGSEA. V was clipped by 6 bases and J by 6 bases, with 14 bases between them. CDR3 sequence reads: CSVPLGTNGYTF. CDR3 DNA: TGCAGCGTGCCCCTGGGGACGAATGGCTACACCTTC.

This clone was observed once. This sequence joins TRBV4-1 and TRBJ1-5; D gene ambiguous. V shed 3 bases and J shed 3 bases, with 9 bases lying between them. CDR1 and CDR2 (germline): MGHRA, YSYEKL. The CDR3 covers 14 residues. CDR3 loop: CASSQAGDNQPQHF. Here the CDR3 DNA reads TGCGCCAGCAGCCAGGCCGGGGACAATCAGCCCCAGCATTTT.

The chain recombines TRBV27 with TRBJ2-3; 7 nucleotides agree with TRBD1. The ends lost 7 bases at V and 3 bases at J; junction bases unmatched: 7. Germline CDR1 is MNHEY and CDR2 is SMNVEV (reference sequence). The CDR3 runs to 14 residues. Here the CDR3 reads CASTLDRSTDTQYF. The CDR3 DNA reads TGTGCCAGCACCCTGGACAGGTCAACAGATACGCAGTATTTT.

This chain connects TRBV9 to TRBJ2-7; D is possibly TRBD1 or TRBD2 (6 bases each). Germline V CDR1 and CDR2: SGDLS, YYNGEE. This CDR3 region has 14 residues. Trimming took 3 bases from V and 2 from J, leaving 12 bases between them. This chain's CDR3 is CASSGRDTPYEQYF. Written as DNA, the CDR3 is TGTGCCAGCAGCGGGAGGGACACCCCCTACGAGCAGTACTTC.

The genes are TRBV7-2 and TRBJ2-7; D perhaps matches TRBD2 (6 bases). The CDR3 contains 14 residues. Germline assignment: CDR1 SGHTA and CDR2 FQGNSA. The germline V and J ends were trimmed by 4 bases and 6 bases, with 16 bases remaining between them. CDR3: CASSSIGGISEQYF. CDR3 sequence (DNA): TGTGCCAGCAGCTCCATTGGGGGGATCTCCGAGCAGTACTTC.